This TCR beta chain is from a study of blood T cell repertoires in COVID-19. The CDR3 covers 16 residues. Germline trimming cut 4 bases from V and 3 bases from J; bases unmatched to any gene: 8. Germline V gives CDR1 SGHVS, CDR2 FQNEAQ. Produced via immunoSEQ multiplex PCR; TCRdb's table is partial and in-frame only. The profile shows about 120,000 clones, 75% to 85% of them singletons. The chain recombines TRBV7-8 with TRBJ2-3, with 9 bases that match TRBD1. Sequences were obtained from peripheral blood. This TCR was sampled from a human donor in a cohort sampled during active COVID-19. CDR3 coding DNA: TGTGCCAGCAGCTCTCTTGGGGACAGGGTAACAGATACGCAGTATTTT. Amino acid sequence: CASSSLGDRVTDTQYF.